This TCR beta chain appears in the sequencing data of a study of OX40 agonist ivuxolimab in advanced cancers. For context, the study as a whole: Ivuxolimab was an agonistic, fully human IgG2 monoclonal antibody directed against OX40 (CD134), a costimulatory receptor. In the dose-escalation cohort, 65% to 85% of patients were male, and the mean age was approximately 60 years with a range of roughly 20 to 80. Intravenous ivuxolimab was administered to patients every 2 weeks at six dose levels: 0.01, 0.1, 0.3, 1.5, 3 and 10 mg/kg. The paper covers the monotherapy dose-escalation part of the phase I ivuxolimab trial, which included N ≈ 57 patients. Prior anti-PD-1, anti-PD-L1 or anti-CTLA-4 therapy was permitted, and checkpoint inhibitors had been received by roughly two fifths of dose-escalation patients. Among the approximately 50 dose-escalation patients, 19 had hepatocellular carcinoma, 15 or so melanoma, 9 renal cell carcinoma and 9 head and neck cancer. Partial responses were achieved by three dose-escalation patients, of whom one had hepatocellular carcinoma and two had cutaneous melanoma. The purpose of peripheral TCRbeta sequencing was to test whether ivuxolimab changed TCR sequence diversity and led to clonal T-cell expansion. The paper as a whole reports these results and caveats: In the 0.1-3.0 mg/kg groups, partial responders were among the patients with the lowest normalized peripheral clonal expansion, particularly in CD8+ T cells. At doses of 0.1 to 3.0 mg/kg, clonal expansion of both CD4+ and CD8+ T cells in blood was seen between baseline and week 6. Which antigens the clonally expanded peripheral T cells were specific for was not determined. After ivuxolimab, expanded clones were on average more numerous among CD8+ T cells than among CD4+ T cells. Low levels of normalized T-cell clonal expansion were also shown by some nonresponding patients.

The trial excluded patients who had a history of autoimmune disease or were on systemic immunosuppression. In every dose cohort, peripheral blood was drawn for TCR sequencing at baseline, cycle 4 day 1, and cycle 7 day 1. The samples were taken from a phase I, first-in-human, multicenter, open-label dose-escalation trial of ivuxolimab. Adults with locally advanced or metastatic melanoma, renal cell, hepatocellular, or head and neck squamous cell carcinoma were enrolled in the trial. Before TCR sequencing, CD4+ T cells and CD8+ T cells from peripheral blood were sorted into separate populations. Note on this clone: Its cognate antigen has yet to be identified. Qualities for individual bases were not recorded, and no much larger clone is one base off. Distinct nucleotide sequences in the sample also encode this CDR3.

The CDR3 runs 13 residues from the cysteine to the phenylalanine. Kept here is only the CDR3 DNA, which spans 39 bases and is read in frame from base 1. The junction shows trimming of 1 base on V and 1 base on J, plus 4 bases between the germline ends. CDR1 and CDR2, per the germline V gene (reference sequence), are SEHNR and FQNEAQ. Genomic DNA was extracted from sorted cells for sequencing of the TCRbeta CDR3 region. The immunoSEQ Assay was used for sequencing of TCRbeta CDR3 regions. TCRdb took over this immuneACCESS table, retaining in-frame rearrangements with V and J assigned. Such tables are incomplete; in checked studies, under half of the missing clones stem from an unresolved V gene, and the remainder is unexplained. Counted in this sample were more than 90,000 clones; about four fifths of them appeared once. Jointly, the top ten make up approximately 5.5% of the sample.

The sequenced sample was CD4+ or CD8+ T cells sorted from blood, obtained in a trial of the OX40 agonist ivuxolimab. This receptor was identified in an adult with an advanced solid tumor such as melanoma, head and neck, liver or kidney cancer. The V gene is TRBV7-9 and the J gene is TRBJ1-1, with an unclear D gene assignment. The CDR3 region has the sequence CASSLGANTEAFF. The nucleotides read TGTGCCAGCAGCTTAGGGGCGAACACTGAAGCTTTCTTT.